This T cell receptor beta chain was observed in a study of graft-versus-host responses after intestinal transplantation. The table came from immunoSEQ multiplex PCR; TCRdb's copy has only in-frame clones and leaves some out. Found here are under 30,000 clones, 80% to 90% of them singletons; the top ten hold more than 0.75%. The CDR3 is made up of 15 amino acids. Germline CDR1 reads MNHNS; CDR2 reads SASEGT. V lost 5 bases, J lost 3 bases, and 14 bases lay in between. The sequencing here drew on PBMCs, taken around 460 days after intestinal transplant. The V and J genes are TRBV6-1 and TRBJ1-3, with a possible D match to TRBD1 (6 bases). This receptor was identified in a human patient who received an intestinal transplant, so some T cells may come from the graft donor. In DNA, the CDR3 is TGTGCCAGCAGTACATCCCCAGGGGATGGAAACACCATATATTTT. Encoded protein: CASSTSPGDGNTIYF.